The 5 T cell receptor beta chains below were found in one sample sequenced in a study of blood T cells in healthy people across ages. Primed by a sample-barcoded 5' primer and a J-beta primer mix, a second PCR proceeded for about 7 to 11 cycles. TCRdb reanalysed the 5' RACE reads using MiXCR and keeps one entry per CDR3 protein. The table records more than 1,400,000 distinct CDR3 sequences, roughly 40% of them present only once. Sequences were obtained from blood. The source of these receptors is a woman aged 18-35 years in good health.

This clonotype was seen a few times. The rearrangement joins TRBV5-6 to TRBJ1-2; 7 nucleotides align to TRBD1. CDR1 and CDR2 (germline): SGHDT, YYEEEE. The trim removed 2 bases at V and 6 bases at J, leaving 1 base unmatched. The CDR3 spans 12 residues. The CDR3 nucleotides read TGTGCCAGCAGCTTCGGGACAGATGGCTACACCTTC. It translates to CASSFGTDGYTF.

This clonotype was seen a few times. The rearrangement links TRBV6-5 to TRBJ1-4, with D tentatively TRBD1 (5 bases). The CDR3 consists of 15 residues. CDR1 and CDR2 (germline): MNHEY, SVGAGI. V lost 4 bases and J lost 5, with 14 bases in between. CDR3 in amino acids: CASSSGRSANEKLFF. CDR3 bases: TGTGCCAGCAGTTCGGGGCGTTCGGCGAATGAAAAACTGTTTTTT.

CDR3 in amino acids: CASSLVVLPDGNEQFF. CDR3 DNA: TGCGCCAGCAGCTTGGTAGTTCTGCCTGATGGGAATGAGCAGTTCTTC. The chain employs TRBV5-1 and TRBJ2-1; D call uncertain. The CDR3 totals 16 residues. Per the germline V gene, CDR1 is SGHRS and CDR2 is YFSETQ. Trimming pared 0 bases from V and 7 bases from J, leaving 17 bases between.

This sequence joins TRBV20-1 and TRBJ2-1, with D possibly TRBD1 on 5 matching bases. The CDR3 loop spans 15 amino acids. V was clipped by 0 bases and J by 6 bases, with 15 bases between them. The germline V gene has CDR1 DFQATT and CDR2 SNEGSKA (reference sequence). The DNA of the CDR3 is TGCAGTGCTAGAGAAGGGGCTGAGATCTCCAATGAGCAGTTCTTC. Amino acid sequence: CSAREGAEISNEQFF.

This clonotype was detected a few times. CDR3 protein: CASSPLGAGYGYTF. The CDR3 nucleotides read TGTGCCAGCAGTCCCCTTGGGGCAGGGTATGGCTACACCTTC. The chain combines TRBV12-3 or TRBV12-4 with TRBJ1-2; the D gene is possibly TRBD1 (5 bases). The V and J ends lost 5 bases and 5 bases respectively, with 15 bases between them. This CDR3 is 14 amino acids long.